The 8 T cell receptor beta chains reported below all come from one sample, sequenced in a study of neoadjuvant nivolumab and ipilimumab in lung cancer. Libraries were prepared by immunoSEQ multiplex PCR; TCRdb keeps only in-frame clonotypes and omits some of them. The sample shows about 28,000 clones, 70% to 80% of them seen only once. The starting material was tumor tissue, obtained after neoadjuvant nivolumab, alone or with ipilimumab, at or shortly before surgery. The receptors come from an adult with non-small cell lung cancer.

The chain carries TRBV7-9 and TRBJ2-5, with a weak D call TRBD1 (7 bases). The V gene's germline CDR1 is SEHNR and CDR2 FQNEAQ (reference sequence). V lost 5 bases and J lost 2, with 12 bases in between. CDR3 size: 14 residues. CDR3 in amino acids: CASSRTGGQETQYF. The CDR3 coding sequence is TGTGCCAGCAGCCGGACAGGAGGGCAAGAGACCCAGTACTTC.

CDR3 sequence reads: CASSPQQSYGYTF. CDR3 bases: TGTGCCAGCAGCCCCCAGCAGTCCTATGGCTACACCTTC. This chain uses TRBV4-2 with TRBJ1-2; D is ambiguous. The germline V and J ends were trimmed by 4 bases and 4 bases, with 10 bases remaining between them. The CDR3 spans 13 residues. From germline, CDR1 is LGHNA and CDR2 YNFKEQ.

This chain uses TRBV18 with TRBJ2-1, with D hard to call. The CDR3 runs to 18 residues. CDR1 and CDR2 from the germline V gene are KGHSH and LQKENI. V was trimmed by 1 base and J by 6 bases, leaving 22 bases between them. The DNA for the CDR3 is TGTGCCAGCTCACCACTTGCTTTAGAGACACTCCGACCCAATGAGCAGTTCTTC. Protein product: CASSPLALETLRPNEQFF.

This chain connects TRBV5-1 to TRBJ1-2; no reliable D call. Trimming cost V 0 bases and J 5 bases, with 5 bases left between them. This CDR3 is 12 amino acids long. Germline loops: CDR1 SGHRS, CDR2 YFSETQ. CDR3 in amino acids: CASSLEGYGYTF. The CDR3, as DNA: TGCGCCAGCAGCTTGGAAGGGTATGGCTACACCTTC.

The rearrangement links TRBV30 to TRBJ2-3; D may be TRBD1 or TRBD2 (5 bases each). The germline V and J ends were trimmed by 2 bases and 5 bases, with 8 bases remaining between them. The germline CDR1 and CDR2 sequences are GTSNPN and SVGIG (reference sequence). CDR3 length equals 12 residues. The CDR3 coding sequence is TGTGCCTGGAGTACGGGGCGAGATACGCAGTATTTT. It is translated as CAWSTGRDTQYF.

This clone has more than one count but fewer than ten. V and J are TRBV2 and TRBJ2-5; 8 bases fit TRBD1. The trim removed 8 bases at V and 2 bases at J, leaving 13 bases unmatched. Germline V lookup: CDR1 SNHLY, CDR2 FYNNEI. CDR3 length: 16 amino acids. CDR3 in DNA: TGTGCCAGCGTTCTCTCTCCGGGACAGGTACAAGAGACCCAGTACTTC. This gives the protein CASVLSPGQVQETQYF.

V and J are TRBV2 and TRBJ1-4, with D possibly TRBD1 on 5 matching bases. The germline V gene encodes CDR1 SNHLY and CDR2 FYNNEI. The CDR3 loop spans 17 amino acids. V was trimmed by 2 bases and J by 3 bases, leaving 16 bases between them. CDR3 DNA sequence: TGTGCCAGCAGTGAAAAAGCAGTTTGGGGGTCTAATGAAAAACTGTTTTTT. It is translated as CASSEKAVWGSNEKLFF.

The sample holds a few counts of this clone. V is TRBV5-1 and J is TRBJ1-4; D not certain. Trimming took off 4 bases at V and 2 bases at J, with 12 bases between the two ends. CDR3 size: 15 residues. CDR1 and CDR2 (germline): SGHRS, YFSETQ. The CDR3 region is CASSLTVGTNEKLFF. CDR3 nucleotides: TGCGCCAGCAGCCTTACGGTGGGGACTAATGAAAAACTGTTTTTT. The complete variable domain, with remaining parts taken from reference TRBV5-1 and TRBJ1-4, reads KAGVTQTPRYLIKTRGQQVTLSCSPISGHRSVSWYQQTPGQGLQFLFEYFSETQRNKGNFPGRFSGRQFSNSRSEMNVSTLELGDSALYLCASSLTVGTNEKLFFGSGTQLSVL.